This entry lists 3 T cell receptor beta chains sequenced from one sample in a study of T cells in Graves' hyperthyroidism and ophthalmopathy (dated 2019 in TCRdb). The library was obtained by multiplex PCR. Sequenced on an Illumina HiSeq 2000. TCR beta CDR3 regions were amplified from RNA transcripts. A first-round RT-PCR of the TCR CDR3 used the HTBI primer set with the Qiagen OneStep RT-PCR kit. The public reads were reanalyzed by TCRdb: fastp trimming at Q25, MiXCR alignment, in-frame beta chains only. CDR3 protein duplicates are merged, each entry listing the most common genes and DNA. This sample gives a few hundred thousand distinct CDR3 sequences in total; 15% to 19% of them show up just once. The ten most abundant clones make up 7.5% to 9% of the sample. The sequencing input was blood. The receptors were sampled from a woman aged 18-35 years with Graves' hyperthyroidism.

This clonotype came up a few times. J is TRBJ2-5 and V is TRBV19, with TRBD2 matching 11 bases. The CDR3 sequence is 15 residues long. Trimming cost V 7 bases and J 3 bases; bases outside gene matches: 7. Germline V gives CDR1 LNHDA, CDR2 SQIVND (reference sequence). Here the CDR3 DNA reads TGTGCCAGTAAAGGTAGCGGGGGGGCCGAAGAGACCCAGTACTTC. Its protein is CASKGSGGAEETQYF.

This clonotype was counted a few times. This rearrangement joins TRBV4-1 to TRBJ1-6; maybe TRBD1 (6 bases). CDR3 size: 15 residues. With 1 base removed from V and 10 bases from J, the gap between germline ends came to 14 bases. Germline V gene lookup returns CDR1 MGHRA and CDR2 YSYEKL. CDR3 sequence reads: CASSQVRGPRSPLHF. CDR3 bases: TGCGCCAGCAGCCAAGTGCGGGGGCCTAGATCACCCCTCCACTTT.

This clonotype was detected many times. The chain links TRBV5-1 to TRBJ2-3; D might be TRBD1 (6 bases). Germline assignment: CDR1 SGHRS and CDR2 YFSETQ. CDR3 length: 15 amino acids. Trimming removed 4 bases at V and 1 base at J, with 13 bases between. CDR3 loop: CASSRWDTRTDTQYF. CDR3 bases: TGCGCCAGCAGCCGTTGGGACACCCGCACAGATACGCAGTATTTT.